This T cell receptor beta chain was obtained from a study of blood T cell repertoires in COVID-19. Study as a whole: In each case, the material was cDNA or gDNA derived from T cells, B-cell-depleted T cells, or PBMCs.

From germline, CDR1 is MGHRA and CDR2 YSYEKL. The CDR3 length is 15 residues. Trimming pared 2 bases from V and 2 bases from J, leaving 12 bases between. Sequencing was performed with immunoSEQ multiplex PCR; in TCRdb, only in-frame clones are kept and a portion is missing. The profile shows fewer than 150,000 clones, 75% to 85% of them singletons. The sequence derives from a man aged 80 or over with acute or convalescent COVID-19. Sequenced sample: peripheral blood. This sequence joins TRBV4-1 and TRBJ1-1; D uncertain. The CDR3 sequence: CASSQSAGANTEAFF. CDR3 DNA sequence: TGCGCCAGCAGCCAATCCGCGGGAGCTAACACTGAAGCTTTCTTT.